This T cell receptor (beta chain) was observed in a study of cytomegalovirus exposure and HLA in healthy donors. Notes on the study in general: Using the classifier, cytomegalovirus status was reportedly diagnosed with high specificity and sensitivity. One cluster of highly shared sequence variants probably arose as a sequencing artifact. Later on, an analysis showed TCR association rates differing by HLA locus, with DRB1 the most and HLA-C the fewest.

The PCR employed 60 Vbeta primers together with 13 Jbeta primers. In the original workflow: Roughly 12 million shared chains were among tens of millions of unique TCR beta chains counted in a later analysis. Only in-frame clones appear in the TCRdb table, and some are missing; sequencing was by immunoSEQ multiplex PCR. V and J calls and clone size come straight from that table; D and trimming were deduced from the DNA. The specimen's table records about 150,000 clones. Germline V CDR1 and CDR2: SGHRS, YFSETQ. V lost 4 bases to trimming and J lost 7 bases, with 12 bases between them. The CDR3 loop spans 14 amino acids. In regard to this clone: Its antigen remains unidentified.

The chain combines TRBV5-1 with TRBJ1-6, with D hard to call. Sequencing used PBMCs. This TCR derives from a woman aged 45-65 years in good health and CMV-seronegative. The CDR3 loop reads CASSLTPGNSPLHF. CDR3 in DNA: TGCGCCAGCAGCCTGACGCCGGGGAATTCACCCCTCCACTTT.